The 18 T cell receptor beta chains in this list originate from one sample, sequenced in a study of vaccination effects on CD4 cells after COVID-19. Following 10 days of culture, CD4+ T cells were isolated. Their specific antigens are unknown. Only in-frame clones appear in the TCRdb table, and some are missing; sequencing was by immunoSEQ multiplex PCR. Of 70,000 or so clones detected, 77% appear once; the ten largest clones hold about 2.1%. The material was CD4+ T cells from PBMCs cultured without peptide, obtained before COVID-19 vaccination. These receptor sequences come from a human donor who received a COVID-19 vaccine.

In DNA, the CDR3 is TGTGCCAGCTCACCACTAGCCCGGGACAGAAGAGATACGCAGTATTTT. This encodes CASSPLARDRRDTQYF. The rearrangement links TRBV18 to TRBJ2-3, with TRBD1 identical over 7 bases. The junction had 9 bases not matched to a gene; V was cut back by 1 base and J by 5 bases. Germline CDR1 KGHSH, CDR2 LQKENI. CDR3 length equals 16 residues.

This sequence joins TRBV24-1 and TRBJ2-2, with TRBD2 matching 7 bases. The CDR3 is 15 residues long. V gave up 5 bases and J gave up 6 bases; unmatched junction bases: 8. Germline V gives CDR1 KGHDR, CDR2 SFDVKD. CDR3 protein: CATSVGSGVSGELFF. CDR3 DNA sequence: TGTGCCACCAGTGTAGGGAGCGGGGTATCCGGGGAGCTGTTTTTT.

The chain uses TRBV19 and TRBJ1-1, with 9 bases aligning to TRBD1. The CDR3 length is 15 residues. The J segment lost 5 bases and the V segment lost 6 bases, leaving 10 bases of the junction unmatched. Germline V lookup: CDR1 LNHDA, CDR2 SQIVND (reference sequence). The CDR3 loop is CASRSPGQGRTEAFF. CDR3 DNA sequence: TGTGCCAGTAGAAGCCCGGGACAGGGTCGGACTGAAGCTTTCTTT.

This clone was found a few times. The chain has TRBV24-1 and TRBJ2-5; D perhaps matches TRBD2 (5 bases). Trimming took off 3 bases at V and 7 bases at J, with 17 bases between the two ends. Germline V CDR1 and CDR2: KGHDR, SFDVKD. This CDR3 comprises 15 residues. The CDR3: CATSDSGLPSGTQYF. In DNA, the CDR3 is TGTGCCACCAGTGATAGCGGCCTCCCCTCGGGGACCCAGTACTTC.

This clone has a single count. This chain joins TRBV5-5 and TRBJ1-4, with D hard to call. The CDR3 covers 15 residues. Germline CDR1 is SGHKS and CDR2 is YYEKEE (reference sequence). Trimming shortened V by 2 bases and J by 7 bases, and 15 bases separated the two germline ends. The CDR3 DNA sequence: TGTGCCAGCAGCTTTTATTATGATATGGGTGAAAAACTGTTTTTT. Translating it yields CASSFYYDMGEKLFF. Variable domain in full (rest from reference TRBV5-5 and TRBJ1-4): DAGVTQSPTHLIKTRGQQVTLRCSPISGHKSVSWYQQVLGQGPQFIFQYYEKEERGRGNFPDRFSARQFPNYSSELNVNALLLGDSALYLCASSFYYDMGEKLFFGSGTQLSVL.

This clone was detected a few times. The chain couples TRBV5-4 to TRBJ2-5, with D tentatively TRBD1 or TRBD2 (5 bases each). Trimming took off 3 bases at V and 5 bases at J, with 17 bases between the two ends. Germline values: CDR1 SGHNT, CDR2 YYREEE (reference sequence). This CDR3 is 15 amino acids long. The CDR3: CASSSGTAREETQYF. The DNA of the CDR3 is TGTGCCAGCAGCTCCGGGACGGCGAGAGAGGAGACCCAGTACTTC.

This chain joins TRBV5-1 and TRBJ2-1; 8 positions match TRBD1. The length of the CDR3 is 15 residues. Per the germline V gene, CDR1 is SGHRS and CDR2 is YFSETQ. V trimming: 4 bases; J trimming: 5 bases; junction bases outside the gene matches: 8. The CDR3 region has the DNA TGCGCCAGCAGCCCCCGGGACAGGTTAAACAATGAGCAGTTCTTC. It is translated as CASSPRDRLNNEQFF. Using reference TRBV5-1 and TRBJ2-1 for the parts outside the CDR3, the full variable domain is KAGVTQTPRYLIKTRGQQVTLSCSPISGHRSVSWYQQTPGQGLQFLFEYFSETQRNKGNFPGRFSGRQFSNSRSEMNVSTLELGDSALYLCASSPRDRLNNEQFFGPGTRLTVL.

The J gene is TRBJ2-3, the V gene TRBV15; the match to TRBD2 covers 8 bases. Trimming took 3 bases from V and 0 from J; bases not matched to a gene: 5. CDR1 is LNHNV and CDR2 is YYDKDF in the germline V gene (reference sequence). The CDR3 sequence is 16 residues long. CDR3 amino acids: CATSREASGSTDTQYF. CDR3 DNA sequence: TGTGCCACCAGCAGGGAGGCTAGCGGGAGCACAGATACGCAGTATTTT.

The chain has TRBV9 and TRBJ2-3; D may be TRBD1 (7 bases). V lost 0 bases to trimming and J lost 0 bases, with 11 bases between them. Germline loops: CDR1 SGDLS, CDR2 YYNGEE. The CDR3 covers 16 residues. CDR3 region: CASSVAQGGSTDTQYF. The CDR3, as DNA: TGTGCCAGCAGCGTAGCTCAGGGGGGCAGCACAGATACGCAGTATTTT.

The V and J genes are TRBV7-9 and TRBJ2-4; 7 bases line up with TRBD1. Germline V gene data show CDR1 as SEHNR and CDR2 as FQNEAQ (reference sequence). V lost 5 bases to trimming and J lost 3 bases; unmatched junction nucleotides: 7. This CDR3 has 15 amino acids. CDR3 DNA sequence: TGTGCCAGCAGCCACAGAGGGGGCGGCAAAAACATTCAGTACTTC. Translating gives CASSHRGGGKNIQYF.

This clone was detected once. The chain uses TRBV19 and TRBJ1-2, with TRBD1 as a possible D gene (5 bases). The V gene's germline CDR1 is LNHDA and CDR2 SQIVND (reference sequence). Trimming pared 3 bases from V and 2 bases from J, leaving 13 bases between. The CDR3 is made up of 15 amino acids. The CDR3: CASSITAGNNYGYTF. In DNA, the CDR3 is TGTGCCAGTAGTATTACCGCAGGGAACAACTATGGCTACACCTTC.

This clone was counted between two and nine times. This rearrangement joins TRBV30 to TRBJ1-5; D ambiguous. Germline-derived CDR1 and CDR2 are GTSNPN and SVGIG (reference sequence). CDR3 size: 13 residues. The V end was cut by 4 bases, the J end by 3 bases, with 10 bases between. The CDR3 is CAWKRGNNQPQHF. CDR3 bases: TGTGCCTGGAAACGCGGGAACAATCAGCCCCAGCATTTT.

There are a few counts of this clone. The V call is TRBV30, the J call TRBJ2-5; D is tentatively TRBD1 or TRBD2 (5 bases each). The CDR3 runs to 12 residues. Trimming took off 3 bases at V and 3 bases at J, with 8 bases between the two ends. Germline values: CDR1 GTSNPN, CDR2 SVGIG (reference sequence). This CDR3 is CAWSGAKETQYF. The CDR3 region has the DNA TGTGCCTGGAGCGGGGCGAAAGAGACCCAGTACTTC.

The chain uses TRBV6-5 and TRBJ1-5, with TRBD1 matching 8 bases. The ends lost 10 bases at V and 4 bases at J; junction bases unmatched: 12. The CDR3 runs 15 residues. Per the germline V gene, CDR1 is MNHEY and CDR2 is SVGAGI. The CDR3 DNA reads as TGTGCCAACGGAGATGGACAGGGCGGAAATCAGCCCCAGCATTTT. Translated: CANGDGQGGNQPQHF.

The V call is TRBV15, the J call TRBJ2-1; D unclear. Germline CDR1 reads LNHNV; CDR2 reads YYDKDF (reference sequence). Deletions cut 7 bases from V and 0 bases from J, with 16 bases between. This CDR3 is built from 16 residues. DNA for the CDR3: TGTGCCACCAAAGGGCGCCGATCGAGCTCCTACAATGAGCAGTTCTTC. This codes for CATKGRRSSSYNEQFF.

The CDR3 sequence is CASSYIGGQGYEQYV. CDR3 DNA: TGTGCCAGCAGTTACATCGGTGGGCAGGGATACGAGCAGTACGTC. The chain carries TRBV6-2 or TRBV6-3 and TRBJ2-7, with a possible D match to TRBD1 (5 bases). With 2 bases removed from V and 4 bases from J, the gap between germline ends came to 15 bases. CDR1 MNHEY and CDR2 SVGEGT come from the germline V gene. The CDR3 covers 15 residues.

V usage is TRBV7-3 and J usage is TRBJ2-1; D is perhaps TRBD2 (5 bases). Trimming shortened V by 6 bases and J by 9 bases, and 18 bases separated the two germline ends. CDR1 and CDR2 (germline): SGHTA, FQGTGA. This CDR3 region has 14 residues. The CDR3 region is CASRASPGLGEQFF. CDR3 bases: TGTGCCAGCAGAGCCAGCCCGGGGTTGGGTGAGCAGTTCTTC.

This clone has more than one count but fewer than ten. The gene calls are TRBV20-1 and TRBJ2-1; no clear D. The CDR3 sequence is 11 residues long. Germline CDR1 is DFQATT and CDR2 is SNEGSKA (reference sequence). Trimming took off 4 bases at V and 9 bases at J, with 10 bases between the two ends. CDR3 bases: TGCAGTGCTACGATCGGGTCTGAGCAGTTCTTC. It specifies CSATIGSEQFF.